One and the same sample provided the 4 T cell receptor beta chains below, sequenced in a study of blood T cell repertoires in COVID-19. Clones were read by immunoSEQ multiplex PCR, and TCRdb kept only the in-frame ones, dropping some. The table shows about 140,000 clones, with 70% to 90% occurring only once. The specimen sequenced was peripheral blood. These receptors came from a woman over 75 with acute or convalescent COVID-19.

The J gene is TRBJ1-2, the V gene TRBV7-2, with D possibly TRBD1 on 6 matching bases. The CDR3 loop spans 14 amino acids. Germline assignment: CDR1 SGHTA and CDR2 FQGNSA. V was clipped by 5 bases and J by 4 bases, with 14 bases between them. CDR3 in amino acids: CASSPPGGSYGYTF. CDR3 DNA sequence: TGTGCCAGCAGCCCGCCGGGGGGCAGCTATGGCTACACCTTC.

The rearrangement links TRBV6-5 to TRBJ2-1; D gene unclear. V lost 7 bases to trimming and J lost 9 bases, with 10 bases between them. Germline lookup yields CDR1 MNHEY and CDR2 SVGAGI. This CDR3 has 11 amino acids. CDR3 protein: CASTVRSEQFF. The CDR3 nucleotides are TGTGCCAGCACCGTTAGGAGTGAGCAGTTCTTC.

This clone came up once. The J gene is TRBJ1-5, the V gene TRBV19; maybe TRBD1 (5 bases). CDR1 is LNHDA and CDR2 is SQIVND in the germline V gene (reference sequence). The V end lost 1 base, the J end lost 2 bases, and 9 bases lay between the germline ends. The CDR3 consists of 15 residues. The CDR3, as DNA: TGTGCCAGTAGTATAGGGGGACTGGGCAATCAGCCCCAGCATTTT. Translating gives CASSIGGLGNQPQHF.

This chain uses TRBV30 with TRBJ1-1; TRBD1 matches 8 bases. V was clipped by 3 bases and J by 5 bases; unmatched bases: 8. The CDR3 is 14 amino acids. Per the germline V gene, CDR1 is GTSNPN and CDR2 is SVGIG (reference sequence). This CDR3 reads CAWSLTGGRTEAFF. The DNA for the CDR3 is TGTGCCTGGAGCCTCACAGGGGGTAGGACTGAAGCTTTCTTT.